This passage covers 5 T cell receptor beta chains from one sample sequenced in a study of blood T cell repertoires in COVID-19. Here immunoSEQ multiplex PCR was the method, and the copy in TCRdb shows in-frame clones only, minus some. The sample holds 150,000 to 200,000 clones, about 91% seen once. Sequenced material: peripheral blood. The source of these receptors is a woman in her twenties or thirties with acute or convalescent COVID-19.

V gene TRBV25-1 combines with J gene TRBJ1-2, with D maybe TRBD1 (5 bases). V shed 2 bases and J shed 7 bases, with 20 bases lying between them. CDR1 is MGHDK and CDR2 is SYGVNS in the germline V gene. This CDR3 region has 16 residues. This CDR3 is CASSEGQGFDIGGYTF. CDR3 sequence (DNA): TGTGCCAGCAGTGAAGGGCAGGGTTTTGATATTGGTGGCTACACCTTC.

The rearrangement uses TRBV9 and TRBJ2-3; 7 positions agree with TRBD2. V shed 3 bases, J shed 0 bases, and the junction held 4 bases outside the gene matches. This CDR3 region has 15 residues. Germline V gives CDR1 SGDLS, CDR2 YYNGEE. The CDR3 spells CASSASAGSTDTQYF. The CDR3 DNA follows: TGTGCCAGCAGCGCTTCAGCGGGGAGCACAGATACGCAGTATTTT.

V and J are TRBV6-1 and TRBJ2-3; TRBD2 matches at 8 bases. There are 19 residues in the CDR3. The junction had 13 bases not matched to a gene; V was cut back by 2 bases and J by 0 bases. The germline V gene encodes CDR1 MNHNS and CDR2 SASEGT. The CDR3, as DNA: TGTGCCAGCAGTGAAAGATTTAGCGGGGAACGATCTAGCACAGATACGCAGTATTTT. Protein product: CASSERFSGERSSTDTQYF.

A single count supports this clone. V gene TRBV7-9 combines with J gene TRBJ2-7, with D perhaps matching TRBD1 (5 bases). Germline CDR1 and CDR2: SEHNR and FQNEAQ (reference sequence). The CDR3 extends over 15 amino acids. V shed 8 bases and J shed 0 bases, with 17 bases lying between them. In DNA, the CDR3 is TGTGCCAGCGCTCAAACACAGGCTTCCTCCTACGAGCAGTACTTC. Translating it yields CASAQTQASSYEQYF.

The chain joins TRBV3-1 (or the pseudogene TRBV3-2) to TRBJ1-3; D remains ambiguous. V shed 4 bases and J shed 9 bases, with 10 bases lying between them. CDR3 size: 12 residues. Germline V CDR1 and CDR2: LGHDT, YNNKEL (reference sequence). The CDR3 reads CASSLRRGTIYF. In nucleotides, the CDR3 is TGTGCCAGCAGCCTTCGGCGGGGCACCATATATTTT.